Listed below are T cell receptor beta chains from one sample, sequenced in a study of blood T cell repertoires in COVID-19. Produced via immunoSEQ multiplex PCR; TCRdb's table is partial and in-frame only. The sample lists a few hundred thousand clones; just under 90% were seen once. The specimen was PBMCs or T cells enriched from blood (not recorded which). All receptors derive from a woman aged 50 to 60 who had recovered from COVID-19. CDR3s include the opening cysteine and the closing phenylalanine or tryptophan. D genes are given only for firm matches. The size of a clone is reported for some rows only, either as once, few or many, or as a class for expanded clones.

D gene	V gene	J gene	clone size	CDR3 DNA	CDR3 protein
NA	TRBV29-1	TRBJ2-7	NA	TGCAGCGTTCTTCGGGACGAGCAGTACTTC	CSVLRDEQYF
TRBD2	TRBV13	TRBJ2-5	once	TGTGCCAGCAGCTCGAACCCTCTAGCGGGGGATCAAGAGACCCAGTACTTC	CASSSNPLAGDQETQYF
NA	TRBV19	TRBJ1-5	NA	TGTGCCAGTAGTACATGGGGGGTTAGCAATCAGCCCCAGCATTTT	CASSTWGVSNQPQHF
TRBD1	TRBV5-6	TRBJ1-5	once	TGTGCCAGCAGCCAAGCAGACAGGGGGCTTCAGCCCCAGCATTTT	CASSQADRGLQPQHF
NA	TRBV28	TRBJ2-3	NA	TGTGCCAGCAGTTTGACTAGTTTGAGGCCCGATACGCAGTATTTT	CASSLTSLRPDTQYF
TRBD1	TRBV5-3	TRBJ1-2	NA	TGTGCCAGAAGCGGTACAGGGGCTGAGGGCTACACCTTC	CARSGTGAEGYTF
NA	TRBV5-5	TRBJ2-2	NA	TGTGCCAGCAGCTTGGCCGGGGGGCCCTTCACCGGGGAGCTGTTTTTT	CASSLAGGPFTGELFF
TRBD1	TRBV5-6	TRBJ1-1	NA	TGTGCCAGCAGCTACGACCAGACAGGGTACACTGAAGCTTTCTTT	CASSYDQTGYTEAFF
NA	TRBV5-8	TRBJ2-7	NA	TGTGCCAGCAGCTTTAGGGGTGTAACGACAGAACCCTACGAGCAGTACTTC	CASSFRGVTTEPYEQYF
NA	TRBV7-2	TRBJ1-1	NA	TGTGCCAGCAGCTTCGTACAGGGTTACACTGAAGCTTTCTTT	CASSFVQGYTEAFF
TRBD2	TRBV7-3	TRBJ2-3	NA	TGTGCCAGCAGCCAGAAACTAGCGGGTACGCAGTATTTT	CASSQKLAGTQYF
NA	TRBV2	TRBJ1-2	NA	TGTGCCAGCGGACAATTAGCTAACTATGGCTACACCTTC	CASGQLANYGYTF
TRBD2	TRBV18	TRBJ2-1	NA	TGTGCCAGCACGCCGAAAGGACTAGCGGGGGGGATATACAATGAGCAGTTCTTC	CASTPKGLAGGIYNEQFF
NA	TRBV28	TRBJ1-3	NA	TGTGCCAGCAGTTTAATGGCCGACTACTCTGGAAACACCATATATTTT	CASSLMADYSGNTIYF
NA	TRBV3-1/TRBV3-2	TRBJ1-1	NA	TGTGCCAGCAGCCAAGACTTCAGGGGAAGGAACACTGAAGCTTTCTTT	CASSQDFRGRNTEAFF
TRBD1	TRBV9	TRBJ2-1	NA	TGTGCCAGCAGCGCGGGACAGAGCTCCTACAATGAGCAGTTCTTC	CASSAGQSSYNEQFF
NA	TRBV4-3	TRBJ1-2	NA	TGCGCCAGCAGCCAAGATCATTTGAGGGCTGGCTACACCTTC	CASSQDHLRAGYTF
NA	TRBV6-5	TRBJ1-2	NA	TGTGCCAGCACCCGTGCACAAAACTATGGCTACACCTTC	CASTRAQNYGYTF
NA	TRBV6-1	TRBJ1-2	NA	TGTGCCAGCAGTGAGGGGGGGATTGCTAACTATGGCTACACCTTC	CASSEGGIANYGYTF
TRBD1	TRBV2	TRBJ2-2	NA	TGTGCCAGCAGTCCCCAGGGGGCGAACACCGGGGAGCTGTTTTTT	CASSPQGANTGELFF
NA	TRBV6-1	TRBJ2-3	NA	TGTGCCAGCAGTGAAGGGGCTGCGGGTCAACGAGTTGAGTATTTT	CASSEGAAGQRVEYF
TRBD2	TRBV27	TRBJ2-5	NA	TGTGCCAGCAGTTTAAAATCTAGCGGGGCCCAAGAGACCCAGTACTTC	CASSLKSSGAQETQYF
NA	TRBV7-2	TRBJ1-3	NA	TGTGCCAGCAGCCTTCCTATCTCTGGAAACACCATATATTTT	CASSLPISGNTIYF
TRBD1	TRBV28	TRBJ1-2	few	TGTGCCAGCAGTCAGGGACAGGGTACGTTCACCTTC	CASSQGQGTFTF
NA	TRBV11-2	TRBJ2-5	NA	TGTGCCAGCAGCTTCGGAGAGCGAGAGACCCAGTACTTC	CASSFGERETQYF
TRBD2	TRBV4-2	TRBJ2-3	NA	TGTGCCAGCAGCCAACCGACTAGCGGAGGACGGGGAGATACGCAGTATTTT	CASSQPTSGGRGDTQYF
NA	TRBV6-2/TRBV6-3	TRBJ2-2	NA	TGTGCCAGCAGTTACTCGAGTCCCGGGGAGCTGTTTTTT	CASSYSSPGELFF
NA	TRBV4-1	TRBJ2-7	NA	TGCGCCAGCAGCCAAGATTTACAATCCCCTTTCTACGAGCAGTACTTC	CASSQDLQSPFYEQYF
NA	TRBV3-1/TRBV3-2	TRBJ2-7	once	TGTGCCAGCAGCCAGGAGGCCCTCTCCTACGAGCAGTACTTC	CASSQEALSYEQYF
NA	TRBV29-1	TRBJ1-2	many	TGCAGCGTTCTTGGACTGGGATATAACTATGGCTACACCTTC	CSVLGLGYNYGYTF
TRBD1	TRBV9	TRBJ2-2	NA	TGTGCCAGCCGACAGGGGAACACCGGGGAGCTGTTTTTT	CASRQGNTGELFF
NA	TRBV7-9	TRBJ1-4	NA	TGTGCCAGCAGCAATCCCGCCTCGGTGCTCCCGAATGAAAAACTGTTTTTT	CASSNPASVLPNEKLFF
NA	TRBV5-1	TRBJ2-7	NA	TGCGCCAGCAGCTTAGGAGGTTTACACGAGCAGTACTTC	CASSLGGLHEQYF
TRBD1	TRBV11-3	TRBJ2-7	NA	TGTGCCAGCAGCCTGGGACAGGGGATTTCCTACGAGCAGTACTTC	CASSLGQGISYEQYF
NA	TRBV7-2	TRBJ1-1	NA	TGTGCCAGCAGCACTCGCCCGGCGGGTACTGAAGCTTTCTTT	CASSTRPAGTEAFF
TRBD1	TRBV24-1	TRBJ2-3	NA	TGTGCCACCAGTGATTCGGGACAGGGGTCGGCAGATACGCAGTATTTT	CATSDSGQGSADTQYF
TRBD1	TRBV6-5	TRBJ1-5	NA	TGTGCCAGCAGAGAGGACAGGGCTGGCAATCAGCCCCAGCATTTT	CASREDRAGNQPQHF
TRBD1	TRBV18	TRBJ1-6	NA	TGTGCCAGCTCATCGACAGGGGGAAGGGATTCACCCCTCCACTTT	CASSSTGGRDSPLHF
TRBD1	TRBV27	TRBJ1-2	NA	TGTGCCAGCAGTAAGGGACAGGATTATGGCTACACCTTC	CASSKGQDYGYTF
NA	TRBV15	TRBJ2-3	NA	TGTGCCACCAGCAGAGATCCGGTGGGGGCTGATACGCAGTATTTT	CATSRDPVGADTQYF
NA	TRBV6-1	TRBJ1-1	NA	TGTGCCAGCAGTGGGGCGACAACGCGACAGCAAGCTTTCTTT	CASSGATTRQQAFF
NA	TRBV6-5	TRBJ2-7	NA	TGTGCCAGCACCCGAGCCCGAGAGCAGTACTTC	CASTRAREQYF
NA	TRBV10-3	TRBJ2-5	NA	TGTGCCATCAGTGAGCTGGGGCAGGAATTAGGGACCCAGTACTTC	CAISELGQELGTQYF